Listed below are T cell receptor beta chains from one sample, sequenced in a study of shared clonotypes between healthy human individuals. The assay was immunoSEQ multiplex PCR, and TCRdb's table has in-frame clones only and misses some. The sample includes about 2,500,000 clones, more than 80% of them seen just once. The source material was naive CD4+ T cells sorted from blood. These receptors were collected from a young man in good health. Each CDR3 is given without its conserved first and last residue. A D gene is named only where the DNA matches it firmly.

D	V	J	CDR3
NA	TRBV4-3	TRBJ1-4	ASSQEGGPTEKLF
TRBD1	TRBV6-1	TRBJ1-5	ASRQGRQPQH
NA	TRBV5-5	TRBJ2-7	ASSFQVEEVIMYEQY
NA	TRBV5-4	TRBJ2-6	ASTSRGRSSWANVLT
NA	TRBV4-3	TRBJ1-6	ASSQDPTINSPLH
TRBD2	TRBV7-6	TRBJ2-1	ASSPGGLVNEQF
NA	TRBV25-1	TRBJ2-2	ASSEYPYGPNTGELF
TRBD1	TRBV28	TRBJ2-7	ASSFLRDRVAHEQY
TRBD2	TRBV5-1	TRBJ2-3	ASSLGLAGGRGTDTQY
NA	TRBV7-3	TRBJ2-2	ASSIQSAGELF
TRBD1	TRBV29-1	TRBJ1-2	SVDQGQNYGYT
TRBD2	TRBV4-3	TRBJ2-7	ASSHYTSGSYEQY
NA	TRBV6-6	TRBJ2-7	ASSYGRGLDEQY
NA	TRBV5-1	TRBJ2-1	ASSLGGSHNEQF